The next 3 T cell receptor beta chains were all read from a single sample in a study of shared T cell receptors in the human thymus. TCRdb's copy holds only in-frame clones and misses some; the assay was immunoSEQ multiplex PCR. Among 700,000 or so clones listed, 70% to 90% were seen once. These data were also reused for a study on human thymus T cells.

Input material: thymocytes. The origin of the receptors is a girl under three years old with a congenital heart defect.

The chain joins TRBV5-4 to TRBJ1-1; D is undetermined. V dropped 9 bases and J dropped 1 base, with 10 bases sitting between them. Germline loops: CDR1 SGHNT, CDR2 YYREEE (reference sequence). This CDR3 has 12 residues. Here the CDR3 reads CAISLRNTEAFF. Written as DNA, the CDR3 is TGTGCCATCTCCCTTCGGAACACTGAAGCTTTCTTT.

The chain uses TRBV5-1 and TRBJ1-2; TRBD1 agrees at 7 bases. J gave up 4 bases and V 3 bases, and 9 bases lay outside the gene matches. The CDR3 covers 15 residues. Per germline, CDR1 SGHRS and CDR2 YFSETQ. CDR3 DNA sequence: TGCGCCAGCAGCTACAGGATGACAGGGTTCTATGGCTACACCTTC. It specifies CASSYRMTGFYGYTF.

The chain combines TRBV6-6 with TRBJ2-7, with 7 bases fitting TRBD1. Germline loops: CDR1 MNHNY, CDR2 SVGAGI (reference sequence). V lost 7 bases to trimming and J lost 3 bases; unmatched junction nucleotides: 12. The CDR3 consists of 15 residues. CDR3: CASTFLTGTNYEQYF. CDR3 nucleotide sequence: TGTGCCAGCACTTTCCTGACAGGGACAAACTACGAGCAGTACTTC.